These T cell receptor beta chains were read from a single sample in a study of T cell repertoires in cytomegalovirus infection. TCRdb reprocessed the reads via MiXCR and lists one record per CDR3 protein. The sample yields about 230,000 distinct CDR3 sequences, around 6.2% seen once. Source material: PBMCs. These receptors came from a human donor in good health (CMV status not recorded). Some clones in this sample may be carry-over from other donors' samples. The CDR3 runs from the conserved cysteine through the conserved F or W. Fields, in order: CDR3 DNA, CDR3 protein, J gene, clone size, CDR3 length, V gene, D gene. The D gene is left open where the match is weak. Clone size is not always given. Where it is, it says once, few, many or a class for expanded clones.

CDR3nt: TGTGCCAGCTCGGGACAGGGAGGGGAGAGTGGCTACACCTTC
CDR3aa: CASSGQGGESGYTF
j_gene: TRBJ1-2
abundance: many
len: 14
v_gene: TRBV6-6
d_gene: TRBD1

CDR3nt: TGTGCCAGCAGCCCCGAGACGGCGGCCGGGGAGCTGTTTTTT
CDR3aa: CASSPETAAGELFF
j_gene: TRBJ2-2
abundance: many
len: 14
v_gene: TRBV7-2
d_gene: -

CDR3nt: TGTGCCAGCAGCGAGACAGGGGGGCCCTACAATGAGCAGTTCTTC
CDR3aa: CASSETGGPYNEQFF
j_gene: TRBJ2-1
abundance: many
len: 15
v_gene: TRBV7-9
d_gene: TRBD1

CDR3nt: TGTGCCACCAAGCTCATTGGGGGAAAAAACATTCAGTACTTC
CDR3aa: CATKLIGGKNIQYF
j_gene: TRBJ2-4
abundance: many
len: 14
v_gene: TRBV7-2
d_gene: -

CDR3nt: TGTGCCAGCAGCTTAATGGATCAGCCCCAGCATTTT
CDR3aa: CASSLMDQPQHF
j_gene: TRBJ1-5
abundance: many
len: 12
v_gene: TRBV7-2
d_gene: -

CDR3nt: TGCAGTGCTACAGCCTCCTATAGCAATCAGCCCCAGCATTTT
CDR3aa: CSATASYSNQPQHF
j_gene: TRBJ1-5
abundance: many
len: 14
v_gene: TRBV20-1
d_gene: -

CDR3nt: TGTGCCAGCAGTTCGGGACACCCCTACGAGCAGTACTTC
CDR3aa: CASSSGHPYEQYF
j_gene: TRBJ2-7
abundance: many
len: 13
v_gene: TRBV28
d_gene: -

CDR3nt: TGTGCCATCAGTGGTCGACAGGGTTCGAACACTGAAGCTTTCTTT
CDR3aa: CAISGRQGSNTEAFF
j_gene: TRBJ1-1
abundance: many
len: 15
v_gene: TRBV10-3
d_gene: TRBD1

CDR3nt: TGTGCCAGCAGCATAACAGGGGCGGGTGAAGCTTTCTTT
CDR3aa: CASSITGAGEAFF
j_gene: TRBJ1-1
abundance: many
len: 13
v_gene: TRBV12-3/TRBV12-4
d_gene: TRBD1

CDR3nt: TGCAGTGCTCACAGTATCGGTCAGCCCCAGCATTTT
CDR3aa: CSAHSIGQPQHF
j_gene: TRBJ1-5
abundance: few
len: 12
v_gene: TRBV20-1
d_gene: -

CDR3nt: TGTGCCAGCAGTTACTCTAGCGCATTCTCCTACGAGCAGTACTTC
CDR3aa: CASSYSSAFSYEQYF
j_gene: TRBJ2-7
abundance: many
len: 15
v_gene: TRBV6-5
d_gene: -

CDR3nt: TGTGCCAGCAGCTTTGGACTAGCGGACACCTACGAGCAGTACTTC
CDR3aa: CASSFGLADTYEQYF
j_gene: TRBJ2-7
abundance: many
len: 15
v_gene: TRBV7-2
d_gene: TRBD2

CDR3nt: TGTGCCAGCAGCCTAAGGGACAGCAGACGGACTGAAGCTTTCTTT
CDR3aa: CASSLRDSRRTEAFF
j_gene: TRBJ1-1
abundance: -
len: 15
v_gene: TRBV7-2
d_gene: TRBD1

CDR3nt: TGTGCCAGCAGTTTATGGGAGGGACAGGTCGTCGCTTTCTTT
CDR3aa: CASSLWEGQVVAFF
j_gene: TRBJ1-1
abundance: many
len: 14
v_gene: TRBV28
d_gene: TRBD1

CDR3nt: TGTGCCAGCAGTTCCTTTGGGGGGACCTCCAGCTATGGCTACCCATTC
CDR3aa: CASSSFGGTSSYGYPF
j_gene: TRBJ1-2
abundance: -
len: 16
v_gene: TRBV28
d_gene: -

CDR3nt: TGTGCCAGCAGTTGGGGTACAGAGGGCCTCGGTGGCTACACCTTC
CDR3aa: CASSWGTEGLGGYTF
j_gene: TRBJ1-2
abundance: many
len: 15
v_gene: TRBV6-1
d_gene: -

CDR3nt: TGCGCCAGCAGTACCGGGACAGGGATCACCGGGGAGCTGTTTTTT
CDR3aa: CASSTGTGITGELFF
j_gene: TRBJ2-2
abundance: many
len: 15
v_gene: TRBV5-1
d_gene: TRBD1

CDR3nt: TGCGCCAGCACGGAGGGGCCCGGCTCCTACGAGCAGTACTTC
CDR3aa: CASTEGPGSYEQYF
j_gene: TRBJ2-7
abundance: many
len: 14
v_gene: TRBV5-1
d_gene: -

CDR3nt: TGTGCCAGCAGTTTAGGAGGCCTGAATTCACCCCTCCACTTT
CDR3aa: CASSLGGLNSPLHF
j_gene: TRBJ1-6
abundance: many
len: 14
v_gene: TRBV12-3/TRBV12-4
d_gene: -

CDR3nt: TGTGCCAGCAGGGACAGACAGGGAAACTATGGCTACACCTTC
CDR3aa: CASRDRQGNYGYTF
j_gene: TRBJ1-2
abundance: many
len: 14
v_gene: TRBV7-2
d_gene: TRBD1

CDR3nt: TGCAGCGTTGTGGACGGTAGCTCCTACGAGCAGTACTTC
CDR3aa: CSVVDGSSYEQYF
j_gene: TRBJ2-7
abundance: -
len: 13
v_gene: TRBV29-1
d_gene: -

CDR3nt: TGTGCCAGCAGCTGGACGGTCGGGGAGCTGTTTTTT
CDR3aa: CASSWTVGELFF
j_gene: TRBJ2-2
abundance: -
len: 12
v_gene: TRBV5-6
d_gene: -

CDR3nt: TGTGCCAGCAGCTGGGGTAGCGGGGGTCGGGAGCAGTACTTC
CDR3aa: CASSWGSGGREQYF
j_gene: TRBJ2-7
abundance: many
len: 14
v_gene: TRBV5-8
d_gene: TRBD2

CDR3nt: TGTGCCAGTGACAGGGGCCCCCGGGGGACCCAGTACTTC
CDR3aa: CASDRGPRGTQYF
j_gene: TRBJ2-5
abundance: many
len: 13
v_gene: TRBV7-6
d_gene: TRBD1

CDR3nt: TGTGCCAGCAGTTTGCCACAGGGATTTGGAAACACCATATATTTT
CDR3aa: CASSLPQGFGNTIYF
j_gene: TRBJ1-3
abundance: -
len: 15
v_gene: TRBV28
d_gene: -

CDR3nt: TGTGCCAGCAGTTACTCGCCGGGGCGGATGTCCTACGAGCAGTACTTC
CDR3aa: CASSYSPGRMSYEQYF
j_gene: TRBJ2-7
abundance: many
len: 16
v_gene: TRBV6-2/TRBV6-3
d_gene: -

CDR3nt: TGTGCCTGGAGTCACCGCAACGAGGGAACTTTCTTT
CDR3aa: CAWSHRNEGTFF
j_gene: TRBJ1-1
abundance: few
len: 12
v_gene: TRBV30
d_gene: -

CDR3nt: TGTGCCAGCAGGAAGACGGCCGGTGAAGCTTTCTTT
CDR3aa: CASRKTAGEAFF
j_gene: TRBJ1-1
abundance: many
len: 12
v_gene: TRBV6-2/TRBV6-3
d_gene: -

CDR3nt: TGTGCCAGCAGCTTAGGAGGACTAGCGGGGGCTGGGGAGACCCAGTACTTC
CDR3aa: CASSLGGLAGAGETQYF
j_gene: TRBJ2-5
abundance: many
len: 17
v_gene: TRBV7-2
d_gene: TRBD2

CDR3nt: TGTGCCAGCAGTTTAACCCAGGGCTATAATTCACCCCTCCACTTT
CDR3aa: CASSLTQGYNSPLHF
j_gene: TRBJ1-6
abundance: many
len: 15
v_gene: TRBV12-3/TRBV12-4
d_gene: -

CDR3nt: TGTGCCAGCAGCTGGAGAACCGGGACGGTCAAGAACACTGAAGCTTTCTTT
CDR3aa: CASSWRTGTVKNTEAFF
j_gene: TRBJ1-1
abundance: few
len: 17
v_gene: TRBV5-5
d_gene: -

CDR3nt: TGTGCCAGTAGTATTAGGGGGACTAGCGGTTACAATGAGCAGTTCTTC
CDR3aa: CASSIRGTSGYNEQFF
j_gene: TRBJ2-1
abundance: many
len: 16
v_gene: TRBV19
d_gene: TRBD2

CDR3nt: TGTGCCAGCAGTTACGGACAGGGGGTAAAGACCCAGTACTTC
CDR3aa: CASSYGQGVKTQYF
j_gene: TRBJ2-5
abundance: few
len: 14
v_gene: TRBV6-5
d_gene: TRBD1

CDR3nt: TGTGCCAGCAGTTCTCGGCAGTATAGCAATCAGCCCCAGCATTTT
CDR3aa: CASSSRQYSNQPQHF
j_gene: TRBJ1-5
abundance: many
len: 15
v_gene: TRBV28
d_gene: -

CDR3nt: TGCAGTGCTAGAGATTCCGGGACTCGCCTTGTCGGGGCCCAGTACTTC
CDR3aa: CSARDSGTRLVGAQYF
j_gene: TRBJ2-5
abundance: many
len: 16
v_gene: TRBV20-1
d_gene: -

CDR3nt: TGTGCCAGCGCGGGGCCGGGGGATACGCAGTATTTT
CDR3aa: CASAGPGDTQYF
j_gene: TRBJ2-3
abundance: many
len: 12
v_gene: TRBV28
d_gene: -

CDR3nt: TGCAGCGTCACTAGGGATACGCAGTATTTT
CDR3aa: CSVTRDTQYF
j_gene: TRBJ2-3
abundance: many
len: 10
v_gene: TRBV29-1
d_gene: -

CDR3nt: TGCAGTGCTAGAGATGGTTGGACAGGGGACTATGGCTACACCTTC
CDR3aa: CSARDGWTGDYGYTF
j_gene: TRBJ1-2
abundance: -
len: 15
v_gene: TRBV20-1
d_gene: TRBD1

CDR3nt: TGCAGTGCTGGAAGGACAGGGAGGAGCTACGAGCAGTACTTC
CDR3aa: CSAGRTGRSYEQYF
j_gene: TRBJ2-7
abundance: many
len: 14
v_gene: TRBV20-1
d_gene: TRBD1

CDR3nt: TGCAGTGCCCGACCCACAGGGGAGAGGGGTTACAATCAGCCCCAGCATTTT
CDR3aa: CSARPTGERGYNQPQHF
j_gene: TRBJ1-5
abundance: many
len: 17
v_gene: TRBV20-1
d_gene: TRBD1

CDR3nt: TGTGCCAGCAGTTACTCCCGGGACAGAGAAAGCACAGATACGCAGTATTTT
CDR3aa: CASSYSRDRESTDTQYF
j_gene: TRBJ2-3
abundance: many
len: 17
v_gene: TRBV6-2/TRBV6-3
d_gene: TRBD1

CDR3nt: TGCAGTGCTAGTATCAGGTCCCTTGAAGCTTTCTTT
CDR3aa: CSASIRSLEAFF
j_gene: TRBJ1-1
abundance: many
len: 12
v_gene: TRBV20-1
d_gene: -

CDR3nt: TGCAGTTGGGGGAACACTGAAGCTTTCTTT
CDR3aa: CSWGNTEAFF
j_gene: TRBJ1-1
abundance: -
len: 10
v_gene: TRBV20-1
d_gene: -